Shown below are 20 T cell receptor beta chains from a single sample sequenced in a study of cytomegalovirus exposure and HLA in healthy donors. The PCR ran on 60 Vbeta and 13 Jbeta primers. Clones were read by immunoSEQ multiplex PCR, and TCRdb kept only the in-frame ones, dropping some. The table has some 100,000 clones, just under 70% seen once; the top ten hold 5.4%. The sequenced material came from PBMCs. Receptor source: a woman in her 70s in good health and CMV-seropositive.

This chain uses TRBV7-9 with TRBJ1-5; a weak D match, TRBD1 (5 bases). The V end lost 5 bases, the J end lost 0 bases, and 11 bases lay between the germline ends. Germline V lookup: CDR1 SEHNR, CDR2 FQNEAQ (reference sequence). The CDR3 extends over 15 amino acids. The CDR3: CASSRDSYSNQPQHF. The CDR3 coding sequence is TGTGCCAGCAGCCGTGACAGTTATAGCAATCAGCCCCAGCATTTT.

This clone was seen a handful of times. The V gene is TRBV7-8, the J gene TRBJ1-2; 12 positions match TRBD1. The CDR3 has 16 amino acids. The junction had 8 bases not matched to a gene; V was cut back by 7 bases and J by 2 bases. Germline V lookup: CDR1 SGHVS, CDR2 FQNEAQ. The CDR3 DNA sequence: TGTGCCAGCACCTCCCGGGACAGGGGGCGAAACTATGGCTACACCTTC. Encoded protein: CASTSRDRGRNYGYTF. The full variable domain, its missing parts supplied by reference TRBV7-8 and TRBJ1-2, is GAGVSQSPRYKVAKRGQDVALRCDPISGHVSLFWYQQALGQGPEFLTYFQNEAQLDKSGLPSDRFFAERPEGSVSTLKIQRTQQEDSAVYLCASTSRDRGRNYGYTFGSGTRLTVV.

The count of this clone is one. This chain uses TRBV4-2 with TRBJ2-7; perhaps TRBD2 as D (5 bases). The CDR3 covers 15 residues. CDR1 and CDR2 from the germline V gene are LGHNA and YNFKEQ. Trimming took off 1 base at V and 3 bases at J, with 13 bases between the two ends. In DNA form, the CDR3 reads TGTGCCAGCAGCCAAGGAGATAGCGCCCTCTACGAGCAGTACTTC. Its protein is CASSQGDSALYEQYF.

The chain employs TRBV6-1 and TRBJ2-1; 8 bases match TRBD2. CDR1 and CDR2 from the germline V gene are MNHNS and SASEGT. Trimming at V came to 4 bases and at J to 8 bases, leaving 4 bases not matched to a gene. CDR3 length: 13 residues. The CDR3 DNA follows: TGTGCCAGCAGTGCGGGGGGGGGCTATGAGCAGTTCTTC. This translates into CASSAGGGYEQFF.

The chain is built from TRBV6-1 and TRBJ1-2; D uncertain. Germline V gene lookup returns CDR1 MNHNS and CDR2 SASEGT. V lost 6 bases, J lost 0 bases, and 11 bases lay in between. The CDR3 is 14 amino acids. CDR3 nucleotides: TGTGCCAGCAGCGCCGGGGTGCCTAACTATGGCTACACCTTC. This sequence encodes CASSAGVPNYGYTF.

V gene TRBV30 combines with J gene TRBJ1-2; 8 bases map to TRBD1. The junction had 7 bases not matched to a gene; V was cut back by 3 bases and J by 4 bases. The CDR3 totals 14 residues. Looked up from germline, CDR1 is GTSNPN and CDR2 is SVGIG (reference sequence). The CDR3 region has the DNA TGTGCCTGGAGAACTTTTGGGACAGGCTATGGCTACACCTTC. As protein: CAWRTFGTGYGYTF.

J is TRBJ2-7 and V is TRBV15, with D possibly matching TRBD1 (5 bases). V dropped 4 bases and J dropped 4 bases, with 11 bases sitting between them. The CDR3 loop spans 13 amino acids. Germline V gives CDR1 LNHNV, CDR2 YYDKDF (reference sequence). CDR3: CATSIEAGYEQYF. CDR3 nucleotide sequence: TGTGCCACCAGCATAGAAGCAGGGTACGAGCAGTACTTC.

The CDR3 nucleotides are TGTGCCAGCAGCTTAGCGGGAAGGAGGGCTACTACTAACTATGGCTACACCTTC. Its protein product is CASSLAGRRATTNYGYTF. This sequence joins TRBV7-9 and TRBJ1-2; D not certain. CDR3 length: 18 residues. The germline gives CDR1 SEHNR, CDR2 FQNEAQ (reference sequence). Trimming shortened V by 0 bases and J by 0 bases, and 17 bases separated the two germline ends.

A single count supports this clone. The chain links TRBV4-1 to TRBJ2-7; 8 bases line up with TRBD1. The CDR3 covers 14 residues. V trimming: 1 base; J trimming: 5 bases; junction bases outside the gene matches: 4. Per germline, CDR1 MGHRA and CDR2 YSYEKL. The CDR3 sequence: CASSQGGQVHEQYF. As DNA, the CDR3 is TGCGCCAGCAGCCAAGGGGGACAGGTCCACGAGCAGTACTTC.

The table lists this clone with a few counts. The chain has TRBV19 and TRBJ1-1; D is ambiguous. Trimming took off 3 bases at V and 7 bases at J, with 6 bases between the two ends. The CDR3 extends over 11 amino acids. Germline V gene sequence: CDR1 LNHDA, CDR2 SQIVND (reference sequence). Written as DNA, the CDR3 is TGTGCCAGTAGTATGTACAGTGAAGCTTTCTTT. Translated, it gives CASSMYSEAFF.

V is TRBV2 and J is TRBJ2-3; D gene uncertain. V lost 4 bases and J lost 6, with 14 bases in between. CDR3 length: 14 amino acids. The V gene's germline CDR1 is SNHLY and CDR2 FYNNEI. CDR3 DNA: TGTGCCAGCAGTGTAAGAGCGAATGACGATACGCAGTATTTT. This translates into CASSVRANDDTQYF.

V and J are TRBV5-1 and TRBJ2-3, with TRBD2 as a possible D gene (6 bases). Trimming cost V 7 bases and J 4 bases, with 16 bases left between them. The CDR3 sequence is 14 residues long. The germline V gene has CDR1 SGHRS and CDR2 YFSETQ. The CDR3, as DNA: TGCGCCAGCTCGCGGGGCCGCACGGCAGATACGCAGTATTTT. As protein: CASSRGRTADTQYF.

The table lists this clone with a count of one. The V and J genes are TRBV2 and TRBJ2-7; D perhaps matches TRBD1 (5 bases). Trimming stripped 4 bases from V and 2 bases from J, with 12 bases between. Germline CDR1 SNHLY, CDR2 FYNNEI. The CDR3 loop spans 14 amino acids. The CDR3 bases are TGTGCCAGCAGTGTCTTTCAGGGCACCTACGAGCAGTACTTC. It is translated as CASSVFQGTYEQYF.

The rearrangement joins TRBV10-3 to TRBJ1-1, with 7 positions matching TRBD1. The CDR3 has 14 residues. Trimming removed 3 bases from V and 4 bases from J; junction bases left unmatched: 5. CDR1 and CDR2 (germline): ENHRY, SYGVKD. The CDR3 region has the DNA TGTGCCATCAGTGACCACAGGGGAGGCACTGAAGCTTTCTTT. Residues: CAISDHRGGTEAFF.

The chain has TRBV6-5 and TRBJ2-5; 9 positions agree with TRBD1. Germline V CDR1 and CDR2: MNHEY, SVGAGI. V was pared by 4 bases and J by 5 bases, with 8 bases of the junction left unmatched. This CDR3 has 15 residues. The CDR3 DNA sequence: TGTGCCAGCAGTTCCCGTACAGGGGGCGTGGAGACCCAGTACTTC. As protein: CASSSRTGGVETQYF.

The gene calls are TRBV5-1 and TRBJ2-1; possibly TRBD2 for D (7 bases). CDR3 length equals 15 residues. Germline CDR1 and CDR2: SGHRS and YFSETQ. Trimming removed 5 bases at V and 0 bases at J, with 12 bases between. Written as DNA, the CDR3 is TGCGCCAGCAGAGGGGGGGCAGGCTCCTACAATGAGCAGTTCTTC. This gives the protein CASRGGAGSYNEQFF.

The CDR3, as DNA: TGTGCCAGCAGCGTATTCGGGGGGGATAATTCACCCCTCCACTTT. Its translation is CASSVFGGDNSPLHF. This chain joins TRBV9 and TRBJ1-6; possibly TRBD1 for D (5 bases). Trimming removed 1 base from V and 5 bases from J, with 10 bases in between. CDR3 length equals 15 residues. Germline CDR1 and CDR2: SGDLS and YYNGEE.

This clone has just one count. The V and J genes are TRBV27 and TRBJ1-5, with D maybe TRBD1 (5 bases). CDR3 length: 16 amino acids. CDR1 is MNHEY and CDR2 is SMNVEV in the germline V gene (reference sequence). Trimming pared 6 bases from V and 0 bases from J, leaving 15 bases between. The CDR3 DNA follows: TGTGCCAGCAGACTCACAGGAATCTATAGCAATCAGCCCCAGCATTTT. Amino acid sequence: CASRLTGIYSNQPQHF.

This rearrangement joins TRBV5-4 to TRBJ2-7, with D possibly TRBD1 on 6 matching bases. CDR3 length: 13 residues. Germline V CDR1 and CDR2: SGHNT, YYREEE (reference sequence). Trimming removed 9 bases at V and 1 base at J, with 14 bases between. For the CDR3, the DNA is TGTGCCACTTCGGACCAGGGGTCCTACGAGCAGTACTTC. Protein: CATSDQGSYEQYF. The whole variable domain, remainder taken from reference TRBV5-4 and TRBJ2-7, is ETGVTQSPTHLIKTRGQQVTLRCSSQSGHNTVSWYQQALGQGPQFIFQYYREEENGRGNFPPRFSGLQFPNYSSELNVNALELDDSALYLCATSDQGSYEQYFGPGTRLTVT.

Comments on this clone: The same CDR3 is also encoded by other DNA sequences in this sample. The CDR3 DNA follows: TGTGCCAGCTCACCGACTGGGACAGCGAACACCGGGGAGCTGTTTTTT. Encoded protein: CASSPTGTANTGELFF. The chain has TRBV18 and TRBJ2-2; 7 positions agree with TRBD1. The CDR3 spans 16 residues. Germline CDR1 and CDR2: KGHSH and LQKENI. V gave up 3 bases and J gave up 0 bases; unmatched junction bases: 4.